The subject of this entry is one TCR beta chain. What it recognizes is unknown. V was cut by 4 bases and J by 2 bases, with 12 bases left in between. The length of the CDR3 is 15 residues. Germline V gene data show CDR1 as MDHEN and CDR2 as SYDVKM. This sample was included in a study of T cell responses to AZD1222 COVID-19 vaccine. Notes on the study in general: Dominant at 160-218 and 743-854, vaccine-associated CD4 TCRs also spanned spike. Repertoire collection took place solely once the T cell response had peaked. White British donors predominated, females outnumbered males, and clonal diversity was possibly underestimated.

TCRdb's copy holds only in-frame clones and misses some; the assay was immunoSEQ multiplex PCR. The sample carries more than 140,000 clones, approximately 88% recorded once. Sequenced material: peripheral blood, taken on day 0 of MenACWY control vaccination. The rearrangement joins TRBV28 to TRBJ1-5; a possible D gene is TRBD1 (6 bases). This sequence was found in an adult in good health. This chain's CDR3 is CASSSGGGGNQPQHF. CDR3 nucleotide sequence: TGTGCCAGCAGTTCCGGGGGCGGAGGCAATCAGCCCCAGCATTTT.